These T cell receptor beta chains were read from a single sample in a study of T cells in tuberculosis. Sequencing was performed with immunoSEQ multiplex PCR; in TCRdb, only in-frame clones are kept and a portion is missing. The top ten clones hold about 4.1% of a sample with about 38,000 clones, roughly 94% of them seen once. The material sequenced was PBMCs, taken at tuberculosis diagnosis. These receptors were collected from an adult with tuberculosis. CDR3s include the opening cysteine and the closing phenylalanine or tryptophan. A D gene is named only where the DNA matches it firmly. Clone size appears in some rows only: once, few, many, or a class for an expanded clone.

d_gene	j_gene	abundance	v_gene	CDR3aa	CDR3nt
-	TRBJ1-6	once	TRBV2	CASRQRQDNSPLHF	TGTGCCAGCAGACAGCGACAGGATAATTCACCCCTCCACTTT
TRBD1	TRBJ1-1	-	TRBV20-1	CSADRETEAFF	TGCAGTGCTGACAGGGAGACTGAAGCTTTCTTT
TRBD1	TRBJ1-6	-	TRBV27	CASSSGQGAIGSPLHF	TGTGCCAGCAGTTCTGGACAGGGGGCGATCGGATCACCCCTCCACTTT
-	TRBJ1-1	-	TRBV29-1	CSVKKGGNTEAFF	TGCAGCGTTAAAAAGGGAGGGAACACTGAAGCTTTCTTT
TRBD1	TRBJ1-2	-	TRBV19	CASRDRGTYGYTF	TGTGCCAGTAGAGACAGGGGAACCTATGGCTACACCTTC
TRBD1	TRBJ1-5	-	TRBV4-1	CASSNSGTGGNQPQHF	TGCGCCAGCAGCAATTCCGGGACAGGGGGCAATCAGCCCCAGCATTTT
TRBD1	TRBJ2-2	-	TRBV14	CASSPFGTGQNTGELFF	TGTGCCAGCAGCCCCTTCGGGACAGGGCAGAACACCGGGGAGCTGTTTTTT
-	TRBJ1-1	once	TRBV5-8	CASSRSTGEAFF	TGTGCCAGCAGCCGAAGTACAGGTGAAGCTTTCTTT
-	TRBJ1-2	-	TRBV29-1	CSVLQGIYGYTF	TGCAGCGTACTTCAGGGGATCTATGGCTACACCTTC
TRBD2	TRBJ2-3	-	TRBV18	CASSPTSGLADGGTQYF	TGTGCCAGCTCACCGACTTCGGGACTAGCGGATGGGGGTACGCAGTATTTT
TRBD1	TRBJ1-2	-	TRBV5-1	CASSGRDRGEDYGYTF	TGCGCCAGCAGCGGAAGGGACAGGGGGGAGGACTATGGCTACACCTTC
TRBD1	TRBJ1-3	-	TRBV5-1	CASSPLTGAGNTIYF	TGCGCCAGCAGCCCTTTGACAGGGGCTGGAAACACCATATATTTT
TRBD1	TRBJ2-7	-	TRBV7-8	CASSVRDRVHEQYF	TGTGCCAGCTCGGTACGGGACAGGGTGCACGAGCAGTACTTC
-	TRBJ2-1	few	TRBV5-5	CASSLTEYNEQFF	TGTGCCAGCAGCTTGACTGAGTACAATGAGCAGTTCTTC
-	TRBJ1-1	once	TRBV6-1	CASRGGELNTEAFF	TGTGCCAGCAGAGGGGGGGAACTGAACACTGAAGCTTTCTTT
TRBD1	TRBJ2-3	few	TRBV4-1	CASSQVASGTGTDTQYF	TGCGCCAGCAGCCAAGTCGCGTCCGGGACAGGAACAGATACGCAGTATTTT
TRBD1	TRBJ2-1	-	TRBV5-1	CASSLGQGDNNEQFF	TGCGCCAGCAGCTTGGGACAGGGGGATAACAATGAGCAGTTCTTC
TRBD1	TRBJ2-1	-	TRBV4-1	CASSEDRGYHNEQFF	TGCGCCAGCAGCGAAGACAGGGGTTATCACAATGAGCAGTTCTTC
-	TRBJ1-1	-	TRBV6-5	CASSPPGGTEAFF	TGTGCCAGCAGTCCTCCCGGGGGCACTGAAGCTTTCTTT
TRBD1	TRBJ2-7	-	TRBV13	CASSVGGTGTSYEQYF	TGTGCCAGCAGCGTAGGGGGGACAGGAACCTCCTACGAGCAGTACTTC
-	TRBJ2-5	-	TRBV6-1	CASSETQARQETQYF	TGTGCCAGCAGTGAGACGCAGGCCCGCCAAGAGACCCAGTACTTC
-	TRBJ1-4	-	TRBV19	CASSISQGEKLFF	TGTGCCAGTAGTATTTCTCAGGGGGAAAAACTGTTTTTT
TRBD1	TRBJ1-1	-	TRBV7-9	CASSPRGAEAFF	TGTGCCAGCAGCCCCAGGGGGGCTGAAGCTTTCTTT
-	TRBJ2-5	-	TRBV18	CASSPIHGQQETQYF	TGTGCCAGCTCACCGATCCATGGACAGCAAGAGACCCAGTACTTC
-	TRBJ2-1	-	TRBV9	CASSVSTGPYYNEQFF	TGTGCCAGCAGCGTATCGACAGGTCCCTATTACAATGAGCAGTTCTTC
TRBD1	TRBJ2-1	-	TRBV4-2	CASSHAGQGTYNEQFF	TGTGCCAGCAGCCATGCCGGACAGGGGACTTACAATGAGCAGTTCTTC
TRBD2	TRBJ2-3	-	TRBV29-1	CSVTSGGTDTQYF	TGCAGCGTGACTAGCGGGGGAACAGATACGCAGTATTTT
TRBD2	TRBJ2-1	-	TRBV7-2	CASSLGASGEQFF	TGTGCCAGCAGCTTGGGGGCTAGCGGGGAGCAGTTCTTC